This TCR beta chain was identified in a study of early stage breast cancer tumors. As for the study in general: Of some 17 invasive breast tumors, around 13 were hormone receptor-positive, HER2-negative.

With regard to this clone: The antigen remains unidentified.

V shed 7 bases, J shed 6 bases, and the junction held 1 base outside the gene matches. CDR3 length equals 11 residues. Blood replicates held 0.5 ug DNA, tumor or normal breast about 1.5 ug, two each. Data came from immunoSEQ multiplex PCR; TCRdb stores just in-frame clones and leaves some out. Altogether more than 65,000 clones are present, around 80% being singletons, with the ten largest covering 4.7%. Study-level results: Most shared enriched TCRB sequences were commonly generated ones. Bulk DNA sequencing of unsorted cells missed chain pairing and markers.

Sequencing was performed on blood. The rearrangement joins TRBV23-1 to TRBJ2-3; 7 nucleotides line up with TRBD1. TRBV23-1 is identified as an open reading frame with a role that is uncertain. The source is a person aged 35-49 years with breast cancer. The CDR3 coding sequence is TGCGCCAGCACACAGGGGGATACGCAGTATTTT. This translates into CASTQGDTQYF.